The next 19 T cell receptor beta chains were all read from a single sample in a study of T-cell reconstitution after alpha-beta-depleted transplantation in children. Unique molecular identifiers tagged the TCRbeta library. In TCRdb, the PCR reads were re-called with MiXCR into one record per CDR3 protein. Among about 110,000 distinct CDR3 sequences, 10% were seen once, and the ten largest hold around 8.5%. The starting material was PBMCs from the stem cell graft donor, obtained from the stem cell graft. These TCRs come from a human donor who donated a stem cell graft to a child with acute lymphoblastic leukemia.

This clonotype was seen at least ten times. The rearrangement uses TRBV7-9 and TRBJ2-5; maybe TRBD1 (6 bases). The CDR3 is made up of 13 amino acids. CDR1 SEHNR and CDR2 FQNEAQ come from the germline V gene (reference sequence). Trimming cost V 5 bases and J 4 bases, with 11 bases left between them. The CDR3 sequence is CASSAQGLETQYF. The DNA for the CDR3 is TGTGCCAGCAGCGCACAGGGTCTAGAGACCCAGTACTTC.

In this sample, this clonotype turned up many times. At one end the junction does not follow the germline gene, possibly because of a read error. The chain carries TRBV5-5 and TRBJ2-7, with D possibly matching TRBD1 (6 bases). Germline V gene sequence: CDR1 SGHKS, CDR2 YYEKEE (reference sequence). This CDR3 has 13 amino acids. The CDR3 region has the DNA TGTGCCAGCAGTTTGGGACACGGCGGCGAGCAGTACTTC. Amino acid sequence: CASSLGHGGEQYF.

Worth noting for this clonotype: A much larger clone is a single base away; this may be a read error. The chain has TRBV7-2 and TRBJ1-5, with a weak D call TRBD1 (6 bases). This CDR3 contains 15 residues. V lost 0 bases and J lost 9, with 15 bases in between. Germline values: CDR1 SGHTA, CDR2 FQGNSA. The CDR3 reads CASSLALGGRRPQHF. In nucleotides, the CDR3 is TGTGCCAGCAGCTTAGCGCTCGGGGGGCGACGGCCCCAGCATTTT.

This clonotype was counted many times. The chain carries TRBV7-2 and TRBJ1-4; the D gene is possibly TRBD1 (5 bases). V dropped 1 base and J dropped 3 bases, with 12 bases sitting between them. Germline CDR1 and CDR2: SGHTA and FQGNSA. This CDR3 region has 16 residues. CDR3 loop: CASSLGRDGSNEKLFF. DNA for the CDR3: TGTGCCAGCAGCTTAGGACGGGACGGCTCTAATGAAAAACTGTTTTTT.

In its sample, this clonotype was seen many times. One junction end disagrees with the germline gene, perhaps due to a read error. The chain carries TRBV4-3 and TRBJ2-1; TRBD2 might be the D (5 bases). CDR1 LGHNA and CDR2 YSLEER come from the germline V gene. This CDR3 is 15 amino acids long. CDR3 in amino acids: CASSQGGSSFNEQFF. DNA of the CDR3: TGCGCCAGCAGCCAAGGAGGGTCCTCCTTCAATGAGCAGTTCTTC.

This clonotype has a count of ten or more. This sequence joins TRBV7-2 and TRBJ2-5, with D possibly TRBD1 on 5 matching bases. The CDR3 consists of 14 residues. The germline CDR1 and CDR2 sequences are SGHTA and FQGNSA. The ends were cut back, 7 bases at V and 9 bases at J, with 21 bases in the middle. CDR3 amino acids: CASNSWGSKVAQYF. CDR3 DNA sequence: TGTGCCAGCAACTCCTGGGGCTCGAAGGTGGCCCAGTACTTC. Together with reference TRBV7-2 and TRBJ2-5, the CDR3 gives the full variable domain: GAGVSQSPSNKVTEKGKDVELRCDPISGHTALYWYRQSLGQGLEFLIYFQGNSAPDKSGLPSDRFSAERTGGSVSTLTIQRTQQEDSAVYLCASNSWGSKVAQYFGPGTRLLVL.

This clonotype was seen more than once but under ten times. The J gene is TRBJ2-7, the V gene TRBV7-9; TRBD1 is a possible D gene (5 bases). Germline V CDR1 and CDR2: SEHNR, FQNEAQ (reference sequence). V lost 2 bases, J lost 6 bases, and 11 bases lay in between. There are 13 residues in the CDR3. For the CDR3, the DNA is TGTGCCAGCAGCTTATCAGGGTGGGCCGAGCAGTACTTC. Translated: CASSLSGWAEQYF.

This clonotype was counted ten times or more. At one of its ends the junction is not consistent with the germline gene, which may arise from a read error. The chain couples TRBV20-1 to TRBJ2-5, with 7 bases identical to TRBD1. The CDR3 runs to 15 residues. Germline V gene lookup returns CDR1 DFQATT and CDR2 SNEGSKA (reference sequence). The CDR3 coding sequence is TGCAGTGCTGGAGAAACCGGGACAGTACAAGAGACCCAGTACTTC. This sequence encodes CSAGETGTVQETQYF.

There are many counts of this clonotype. V and J are TRBV6-5 and TRBJ2-7, with unresolved D. The V and J ends lost 7 bases and 6 bases respectively, with 19 bases between them. The CDR3 length is 14 residues. Germline V gene data show CDR1 as MNHEY and CDR2 as SVGAGI. The CDR3 loop is CASTKVQAKGEQYF. The CDR3 nucleotides are TGTGCCAGCACTAAGGTCCAGGCCAAAGGCGAGCAGTACTTC.

This clonotype was picked up many times. This rearrangement joins TRBV12-3 or TRBV12-4 to TRBJ2-5; 7 nucleotides line up with TRBD1. This CDR3 is built from 15 residues. Unmatched junction bases numbered 7, after V lost 6 bases and J lost 0 bases. In DNA form, the CDR3 reads TGTGCCAGCAGGACTCTAGGGGGCGACCAAGAGACCCAGTACTTC. It yields the protein CASRTLGGDQETQYF.

The sample holds many counts of this clonotype. This chain links TRBV20-1 with TRBJ1-3; D uncertain. The ends were cut back, 6 bases at V and 0 bases at J, with 21 bases in the middle. From germline, CDR1 is DFQATT and CDR2 SNEGSKA (reference sequence). The CDR3 totals 17 residues. The CDR3 sequence: CSAESRRTLLSGNTIYF. The CDR3 nucleotides are TGCAGTGCGGAGTCGCGCCGCACCCTACTCTCTGGAAACACCATATATTTT.

This clonotype has ten or more counts. CDR3 sequence reads: CASSLGDRSTDTQYF. The CDR3 DNA follows: TGCGCCAGCAGCTTAGGGGATAGAAGCACAGATACGCAGTATTTT. The V call is TRBV5-1, the J call TRBJ2-3; D perhaps matches TRBD1 (5 bases). In germline, CDR1 is SGHRS, CDR2 YFSETQ. The CDR3 consists of 15 residues. V was pared by 2 bases and J by 0 bases, with 10 bases between.

This clonotype was seen at least ten times. The rearrangement uses TRBV20-1 and TRBJ2-6, with 9 bases matching TRBD1. The ends lost 4 bases at V and 4 bases at J; junction bases unmatched: 11. Germline CDR1 reads DFQATT; CDR2 reads SNEGSKA (reference sequence). This CDR3 is built from 17 residues. The CDR3 DNA follows: TGCAGTGCTACTGAAGGGACAGGGTATTCAGGGGCCAACGTCCTGACTTTC. Residues: CSATEGTGYSGANVLTF.

In its sample, this clonotype was seen many times. The V call is TRBV20-1, the J call TRBJ1-5; a possible D gene is TRBD1 (6 bases). Germline CDR1 and CDR2: DFQATT and SNEGSKA (reference sequence). The V and J ends lost 5 bases and 1 base respectively, with 15 bases between them. The CDR3 spans 15 residues. CDR3: CSAGGPGHSNQPQHF. CDR3 coding DNA: TGCAGTGCTGGGGGGCCGGGACACAGCAATCAGCCCCAGCATTTT.

This clonotype occurred many times. This rearrangement joins TRBV12-3 or TRBV12-4 to TRBJ1-5; the D gene is possibly TRBD1 (6 bases). Trimming shortened V by 1 base and J by 9 bases, and 10 bases separated the two germline ends. CDR3 size: 13 residues. The CDR3 bases are TGTGCCAGCAGTTTAGGGGGGCGAGGGCCCCAGCATTTT. As protein: CASSLGGRGPQHF.

In its sample, this clonotype was seen a few times. The gene calls are TRBV7-9 and TRBJ2-2, with D perhaps TRBD1 (6 bases). The CDR3 contains 15 residues. The ends were cut back, 7 bases at V and 6 bases at J, with 18 bases in the middle. The germline gives CDR1 SEHNR, CDR2 FQNEAQ (reference sequence). The CDR3 DNA reads TGTGCCAGCACCTCAGCCCCAGGGGTGGCCGGGGAGCTGTTTTTT. It specifies CASTSAPGVAGELFF.

This clonotype was seen ten or more times. CDR3 protein: CASSLRAGGFGGELFF. CDR3 DNA: TGTGCCAGCAGCTTGAGAGCGGGAGGATTTGGCGGGGAGCTGTTTTTT. V usage is TRBV5-6 and J usage is TRBJ2-2; 9 positions agree with TRBD2. The CDR3 extends over 16 amino acids. CDR1 is SGHDT, CDR2 YYEEEE, per germline. V was pared by 1 base and J by 7 bases, with 8 bases of the junction left unmatched. The variable domain in full, completed from reference TRBV5-6 and TRBJ2-2, reads DAGVTQSPTHLIKTRGQQVTLRCSPKSGHDTVSWYQQALGQGPQFIFQYYEEEERQRGNFPDRFSGHQFPNYSSELNVNALLLGDSALYLCASSLRAGGFGGELFFGEGSRLTVL.

The sample holds many counts of this clonotype. This chain joins TRBV5-1 and TRBJ2-1, with TRBD1 matching 7 bases. Germline CDR1 and CDR2: SGHRS and YFSETQ. The V gene end was trimmed by 4 bases and the J gene end by 0 bases; junction bases not matched to a gene: 7. The CDR3 runs to 16 residues. This CDR3 is CASSTDTGASYNEQFF. CDR3 DNA sequence: TGCGCCAGCAGCACGGATACAGGGGCCTCCTACAATGAGCAGTTCTTC.

Concerning this clonotype itself: A much larger clonotype is one base distant, so this may be a read error. The rearrangement uses TRBV12-3 or TRBV12-4 and TRBJ2-3; D is unclear. This CDR3 contains 14 residues. The CDR3 reads CASSPGPGTDTHYF. In DNA form, the CDR3 reads TGTGCCAGCAGCCCCGGCCCAGGCACAGATACGCACTATTTT.